These 13 T cell receptor beta chains were sequenced from one sample in a study of shared clonotypes between healthy human individuals (dated by TCRdb to 2018 to 2021). The library was generated by the immunoSEQ multiplex PCR assay. Held by TCRdb, this immuneACCESS table contains in-frame sequences only and omits some clones. Under half of the omission traces to an unresolved V gene where checked; the cause of the rest is unknown. The sample records some 2,500,000 clones, 90% to 95% of which are singletons. The top ten clones comprise 0.36% of the sample. The sequenced sample was naive CD4+ T cells from PBMCs. Sample cell subset or site, as interpreted from the label and publication: CD45RA+ positively selected. The receptor source for this set is a man between 18 and 35 years old in good health. Some clones in this sample may be carry-over from other donors' samples.

The count of this clone is one. The chain recombines TRBV2 with TRBJ2-1; 7 bases fit TRBD2. CDR3 length: 14 residues. Trimming took 10 bases from V and 6 from J; bases not matched to a gene: 12. The germline V gene has CDR1 SNHLY and CDR2 FYNNEI. The CDR3 DNA is TGTGCCAACACCGCTGAGGGAGGGGTCAATGAGCAGTTCTTC. Amino acid sequence: CANTAEGGVNEQFF.

The genes are TRBV4-2 and TRBJ2-1; 14 bases are a match to TRBD2. Germline V CDR1 and CDR2: LGHNA, YNFKEQ. The CDR3 totals 19 residues. V shed 0 bases, J shed 4 bases, and the junction held 8 bases outside the gene matches. This CDR3 is CASSQDGGTSGSGYNEQFF. The CDR3 nucleotides are TGTGCCAGCAGCCAAGATGGTGGGACTAGCGGGAGCGGATACAATGAGCAGTTCTTC.

V usage is TRBV9 and J usage is TRBJ2-4, with 11 bases matching TRBD1. Germline lookup yields CDR1 SGDLS and CDR2 YYNGEE. This CDR3 is 18 amino acids long. With V trimmed by 4 bases and J by 2 bases, 11 bases remained unmatched. CDR3 region: CASSPRLGQGASKNIQYF. Written as DNA, the CDR3 is TGTGCCAGCAGCCCGAGACTTGGACAGGGGGCTTCCAAAAACATTCAGTACTTC.

The gene calls are TRBV4-2 and TRBJ2-5; TRBD2 matches at 12 bases. Per germline, CDR1 LGHNA and CDR2 YNFKEQ. The junction had 6 bases not matched to a gene; V was cut back by 1 base and J by 9 bases. The CDR3 totals 15 residues. DNA of the CDR3: TGTGCCAGCAGCCAAGGGGAGTCTAGCGGGAGGGCCCAGTACTTC. Its protein is CASSQGESSGRAQYF.

The chain recombines TRBV30 with TRBJ2-7, with unresolved D. Germline V gives CDR1 GTSNPN, CDR2 SVGIG (reference sequence). This CDR3 region has 11 residues. Trimming cost V 5 bases and J 5 bases, with 10 bases left between them. The CDR3 loop reads CAWSTRHEQYF. The CDR3 bases are TGTGCCTGGTCGACTCGTCACGAGCAGTACTTC.

This sequence joins TRBV10-3 and TRBJ2-7; TRBD1 matches 10 bases. This CDR3 region has 14 residues. Germline trimming cut 3 bases from V and 6 bases from J; bases unmatched to any gene: 5. CDR1 is ENHRY and CDR2 is SYGVKD in the germline V gene. The CDR3 coding sequence is TGTGCCATCAGTGATCTGGGACAGGGGTCCGAGCAGTACTTC. This gives the protein CAISDLGQGSEQYF.

The rearrangement uses TRBV6-1 and TRBJ1-4; the D is unclear. Germline lookup yields CDR1 MNHNS and CDR2 SASEGT. CDR3 length: 14 amino acids. V shed 1 base and J shed 7 bases, with 10 bases lying between them. The DNA for the CDR3 is TGTGCCAGCAGTGAAGGGGCAGTAGCTGAAAAACTGTTTTTT. This codes for CASSEGAVAEKLFF.

The chain employs TRBV2 and TRBJ1-5; D not certain. This CDR3 has 15 residues. Germline V lookup: CDR1 SNHLY, CDR2 FYNNEI. The V gene lost 2 bases and the J gene lost 5 bases, with 13 bases spanning the gap. CDR3 nucleotides: TGTGCCAGCAGTGAAAGGGCGGGCAGGTATCAGCCCCAGCATTTT. This gives the protein CASSERAGRYQPQHF.

V and J are TRBV5-1 and TRBJ2-3; D gene unclear. Trimming took 5 bases from V and 4 from J, leaving 17 bases between them. This CDR3 is built from 15 residues. Germline V gene data show CDR1 as SGHRS and CDR2 as YFSETQ. The DNA of the CDR3 is TGCGCCAGCAGAACCGGCCCGCAAGGCGCAGATACGCAGTATTTT. Its protein is CASRTGPQGADTQYF. Full variable domain (remainder filled in from reference TRBV5-1 and TRBJ2-3): KAGVTQTPRYLIKTRGQQVTLSCSPISGHRSVSWYQQTPGQGLQFLFEYFSETQRNKGNFPGRFSGRQFSNSRSEMNVSTLELGDSALYLCASRTGPQGADTQYFGPGTRLTVL.

Notes on this clone: Other DNA sequences in the same sample also yield this CDR3. The rearrangement joins TRBV28 to TRBJ2-7, with 11 bases matching TRBD2. This CDR3 is built from 14 residues. CDR1 MDHEN and CDR2 SYDVKM come from the germline V gene. J lost 4 bases, V lost 8 bases, and 7 bases had no gene match. The CDR3 protein is CASSLAGGPYEQYF. CDR3 sequence (DNA): TGTGCCAGCTCTTTAGCGGGAGGGCCGTACGAGCAGTACTTC.

The chain joins TRBV5-1 to TRBJ2-3, with TRBD1 matching over 8 bases. Germline V gene sequence: CDR1 SGHRS, CDR2 YFSETQ. The CDR3 has 16 residues. The V gene end was trimmed by 0 bases and the J gene end by 0 bases; junction bases not matched to a gene: 3. Here the CDR3 reads CASSLDQGASTDTQYF. CDR3 nucleotides: TGCGCCAGCAGCTTGGATCAGGGGGCGAGCACAGATACGCAGTATTTT. The variable domain in full, completed from reference TRBV5-1 and TRBJ2-3, reads KAGVTQTPRYLIKTRGQQVTLSCSPISGHRSVSWYQQTPGQGLQFLFEYFSETQRNKGNFPGRFSGRQFSNSRSEMNVSTLELGDSALYLCASSLDQGASTDTQYFGPGTRLTVL.

The V and J genes are TRBV5-8 and TRBJ1-1; no clear D gene. This CDR3 region has 14 residues. Germline lookup yields CDR1 SGHTS and CDR2 YDEGEE. Trimming cost V 2 bases and J 6 bases, with 14 bases left between them. DNA for the CDR3: TGTGCCAGCAGCTTTAAAGAGGACTTACCTGAAGCTTTCTTT. Translated: CASSFKEDLPEAFF.

The J gene is TRBJ2-5, the V gene TRBV5-1, with D perhaps TRBD2 (6 bases). CDR1 and CDR2 from the germline V gene are SGHRS and YFSETQ. Trimming took 2 bases from V and 4 from J, leaving 18 bases between them. This CDR3 has 16 residues. The chain's CDR3 is CASSLGFGGIGETQYF. The CDR3 coding sequence is TGCGCCAGCAGCTTAGGATTCGGAGGGATAGGAGAGACCCAGTACTTC.